The 31 T cell receptor beta chains below were found in one sample sequenced in a study of regulatory T cells in long-lasting Graves disease. Time point meaning: persistent/refractory GD, antithyroid drugs over 5 years with positive TRAb. TCR sequences were obtained from RNA taken from PBMCs. Construction of TCR beta libraries relied on iRepertoire HTBI primers and on Arm-PCR targeting CDR3 regions. MiXCR, applied by TCRdb to the multiplex PCR reads, yields one record per CDR3 protein. The repertoire holds about 310,000 distinct CDR3 sequences, with around 20% as singletons. The sample was peripheral blood mononuclear cells (PBMCs), taken when the disease was refractory, from a patient treated with antithyroid drugs. These receptors were collected from a female donor with Graves disease.

A word on this clonotype: With a much larger clone just one base away, this may be a read error. The rearrangement joins TRBV2 to TRBJ2-3; 7 bases map to TRBD1. The J call may not be correct, given that the DNA end is closer to TRBJ1-5. From germline, CDR1 is SNHLY and CDR2 FYNNEI. This CDR3 region has 16 residues. The CDR3 loop reads CASSSGGSFGTDTQHF. The CDR3 DNA is TGTGCCAGCTCTTCAGGGGGGTCATTCGGCACAGATACGCAGCATTTT.

This clonotype has a handful of counts. The chain recombines TRBV6-1 with TRBJ2-7; either TRBD1 or TRBD2 may supply D (6 bases each). Trimming took 4 bases from V and 7 from J, leaving 14 bases between them. The CDR3 sequence is 13 residues long. Germline V lookup: CDR1 MNHNS, CDR2 SASEGT. CDR3 sequence reads: CASSGGDTLEQYF. The DNA for the CDR3 is TGTGCCAGCAGTGGGGGGGACACCTTAGAGCAGTACTTC.

This clonotype appeared a few times. This chain links TRBV7-6 with TRBJ1-5; D is unresolved. This CDR3 has 13 residues. V lost 3 bases and J lost 5, with 8 bases in between. Per the germline V gene, CDR1 is SGHVS and CDR2 is FNYEAQ. The chain's CDR3 is CASSFGVDQPQHF. CDR3 bases: TGTGCCAGCAGCTTTGGAGTGGATCAGCCCCAGCATTTT.

This clonotype has just a few counts. This chain uses TRBV19 with TRBJ2-6, with D perhaps matching TRBD2 (5 bases). The CDR3 sequence is 13 residues long. V gave up 9 bases and J gave up 4 bases, with 10 bases separating them. Germline V lookup: CDR1 LNHDA, CDR2 SQIVND (reference sequence). CDR3 sequence: CASTGSGANVLTF. In DNA form, the CDR3 reads TGTGCCAGCACGGGGTCCGGGGCCAACGTCCTGACTTTC.

This sequence joins TRBV30 and TRBJ2-2; D possibly uses TRBD1 or TRBD2 (5 bases each). CDR3 length: 15 residues. CDR1 is GTSNPN and CDR2 is SVGIG in the germline V gene (reference sequence). V lost 8 bases, J lost 0 bases, and 16 bases lay in between. CDR3 protein: CASSGASSNTGELFF. As DNA, the CDR3 is TGTGCCAGCTCCGGGGCCTCCTCGAACACCGGGGAGCTGTTTTTT.

Note on this clonotype: Possible read error: a much larger clone is one base away. CDR3 loop: CASSEGKPGSYNSPLHF. The CDR3 region has the DNA TGTGCCAGCAGCGAGGGGAAACCGGGCTCCTATAATTCACCCCTCCACTTT. The chain is built from TRBV7-2 and TRBJ1-6; possibly TRBD1 for D (5 bases). V was shortened by 5 bases and J by 0 bases, with 14 bases between the two germline ends. CDR1 is SGHTA and CDR2 is FQGNSA in the germline V gene. This CDR3 has 17 amino acids.

There are many counts of this clonotype. The chain links TRBV28 to TRBJ2-7; TRBD2 aligns across 10 bases. Germline assignment: CDR1 MDHEN and CDR2 SYDVKM. J lost 4 bases, V lost 7 bases, and 10 bases had no gene match. CDR3 length: 15 amino acids. The CDR3 region has the DNA TGTGCCAGCACTCACGAGGGACTAGCGCAGTACGAGCAGTACTTC. Translating gives CASTHEGLAQYEQYF.

This clonotype was seen many times. The rearrangement joins TRBV11-2 to TRBJ2-7; 11 nucleotides match TRBD1. The CDR3 runs to 13 residues. The germline V gene has CDR1 SGHAT and CDR2 FQNNGV. Trimming at V came to 7 bases and at J to 5 bases, leaving 4 bases not matched to a gene. The CDR3 spells CASNRDRGNEQYF. The DNA for the CDR3 is TGTGCCAGCAACCGGGACAGGGGGAACGAGCAGTACTTC.

There are many counts of this clonotype. This chain joins TRBV3-1 and TRBJ1-1; 8 positions match TRBD1. Germline values: CDR1 LGHDT, CDR2 YNNKEL (reference sequence). This CDR3 has 17 residues. V lost 0 bases, J lost 1 base, and 7 bases stayed unmatched. Here the CDR3 DNA reads TGTGCCAGCAGCCAAGAATACTCGGGACAGGAGAACACTGAAGCTTTCTTT. It encodes CASSQEYSGQENTEAFF.

In this sample, this clonotype turned up a few times. The chain combines TRBV7-4 with TRBJ1-1; D is uncertain. Germline CDR1 and CDR2: SGHVT and SQSDAQ. The CDR3 is 11 residues long. Trimming left V 5 bases short and J 11 bases short, with 12 bases between. The CDR3: CASSVEPGAFF. The CDR3 DNA reads TGTGCCAGCAGCGTAGAGCCTGGGGCTTTCTTT.

Written as DNA, the CDR3 is TGTGCCAGCAGTTTGCGGGCAGATACGCAGTATTTT. Translation gives CASSLRADTQYF. The V call is TRBV28, the J call TRBJ2-3; D is possibly TRBD2 (5 bases). The CDR3 is made up of 12 amino acids. The V end was cut by 3 bases, the J end by 4 bases, with 5 bases between. CDR1 and CDR2 from the germline V gene are MDHEN and SYDVKM.

This chain connects TRBV7-9 to TRBJ2-5; TRBD1 might be the D (5 bases). Germline CDR1 and CDR2: SEHNR and FQNEAQ (reference sequence). The CDR3 loop spans 14 amino acids. The V and J ends lost 0 bases and 3 bases respectively, with 8 bases between them. The CDR3 sequence: CASSLAGRKETQYF. Written as DNA, the CDR3 is TGTGCCAGCAGCTTAGCGGGGCGCAAAGAGACCCAGTACTTC. Full variable domain (rest looked up from reference TRBV7-9 and TRBJ2-5): DTGVSQNPRHKITKRGQNVTFRCDPISEHNRLYWYRQTLGQGPEFLTYFQNEAQLEKSRLLSDRFSAERPKGSFSTLEIQRTEQGDSAMYLCASSLAGRKETQYFGPGTRLLVL.

This clonotype has at least ten counts. The chain combines TRBV29-1 with TRBJ1-1; 11 bases align to TRBD1. Germline loops: CDR1 SQVTM, CDR2 ANQGSEA. Trimming at V came to 6 bases and at J to 5 bases, leaving 2 bases not matched to a gene. CDR3 length: 12 residues. CDR3 amino acids: CSVGDRGTEAFF. The CDR3 DNA sequence: TGCAGCGTCGGGGACAGGGGGACTGAAGCTTTCTTT.

The rearrangement links TRBV6-1 to TRBJ2-5; 10 bases agree with TRBD2. The CDR3 has 17 amino acids. V lost 3 bases, J lost 2 bases, and 9 bases stayed unmatched. Germline CDR1 is MNHNS and CDR2 is SASEGT. CDR3 in DNA: TGTGCCAGCAGTGACGATATTAGCGGGAGGCGACAAGAGACCCAGTACTTC. Translating it yields CASSDDISGRRQETQYF.

This clonotype was observed a handful of times. The genes are TRBV10-3 and TRBJ2-2; 10 bases match TRBD1. The CDR3 has 18 residues. Germline assignment: CDR1 ENHRY and CDR2 SYGVKD. After removal of 9 bases from V and 4 bases from J, the junction contained 17 bases not matched to a gene. The DNA for the CDR3 is TGTGCCATTAGACCCGGGACAGGGGAAGGAAGGAGCACCGGGGAGCTGTTTTTT. This codes for CAIRPGTGEGRSTGELFF.

The genes are TRBV5-4 and TRBJ2-6; D not certain. V lost 6 bases and J lost 2, with 6 bases in between. In germline, CDR1 is SGHNT, CDR2 YYREEE (reference sequence). The CDR3 contains 13 residues. CDR3 loop: CASNVPGANVLTF. Written as DNA, the CDR3 is TGTGCCAGCAATGTTCCTGGGGCCAACGTCCTGACTTTC.

This chain uses TRBV7-9 with TRBJ2-7; D may be TRBD1 (6 bases). The V gene lost 4 bases and the J gene lost 3 bases, with 13 bases spanning the gap. The CDR3 runs 14 residues. Germline loops: CDR1 SEHNR, CDR2 FQNEAQ (reference sequence). Here the CDR3 DNA reads TGTGCCAGCAGCTCCGGACAGACACACTACGAGCAGTACTTC. Translation gives CASSSGQTHYEQYF.

To note about this clonotype: A read error is possible here, since a much larger clone lies one base away. The rearrangement links TRBV12-3 or TRBV12-4 to TRBJ1-4, with a possible D match to TRBD1 (5 bases). The CDR3 sequence is 19 residues long. In nucleotides, the CDR3 is TGTACCAGCAGCTGGGGGGTTGTAGGGGACTTGGGGGCTAATGAAAAACTGTTTTTT. It codes for CTSSWGVVGDLGANEKLFF.

A remark on this clonotype: One base away lies a much larger clone, so this may be a sequencing read error. The chain links TRBV29-1 to TRBJ1-6; possibly TRBD1 for D (6 bases). Trimming removed 6 bases at V and 8 bases at J, with 14 bases between. This CDR3 is 13 amino acids long. The germline V gene encodes CDR1 SQVTM and CDR2 ANQGSEA. CDR3 in amino acids: CSVAEAGDSPLHF. Here the CDR3 DNA reads TGCAGCGTCGCCGAGGCAGGGGATTCACCCCTCCACTTT.

This clonotype was picked up a small number of times. The chain recombines TRBV5-8 with TRBJ1-2; 9 bases match TRBD1. The CDR3 contains 17 residues. Losses at the gene ends were 2 bases for V and 3 bases for J; bases not matched to a gene: 11. The germline V gene has CDR1 SGHTS and CDR2 YDEGEE. CDR3 nucleotide sequence: TGTGCCAGCAGCTTCGGGACAGGGAATCCTCTCTACTATGGCTACACCTTC. Protein product: CASSFGTGNPLYYGYTF.

The gene calls are TRBV4-3 and TRBJ1-1; TRBD1 matches 9 bases. Trimming at V came to 1 base and at J to 4 bases, leaving 4 bases not matched to a gene. Germline values: CDR1 LGHNA, CDR2 YSLEER. The length of the CDR3 is 15 residues. CDR3 amino acids: CASSQVRTGATEAFF. The CDR3 DNA is TGCGCCAGCAGCCAAGTTAGGACAGGGGCCACTGAAGCTTTCTTT.

Worth noting for this clonotype: At one end the junction does not follow the germline gene, possibly because of a read error. V and J are TRBV7-3 and TRBJ2-7, with D tentatively TRBD1 (5 bases). This CDR3 is built from 13 residues. Germline CDR1 SGHTA, CDR2 FQGTGA. The CDR3, as DNA: TGTGCCAGCAGCTTATACTGGGGCTACGGGCAGTACTTC. Translation gives CASSLYWGYGQYF.

This chain joins TRBV7-9 and TRBJ2-7, with TRBD2 identical over 10 bases. Germline V gene sequence: CDR1 SEHNR, CDR2 FQNEAQ (reference sequence). J gave up 4 bases and V 7 bases, and 13 bases lay outside the gene matches. This CDR3 comprises 16 residues. The CDR3 is CASTRTPGLATYEQYF. CDR3 nucleotide sequence: TGTGCCAGCACCAGAACTCCGGGACTAGCGACTTACGAGCAGTACTTC.

The J gene is TRBJ2-2, the V gene TRBV29-1; possible D gene TRBD1, 5 bases. CDR3 length: 13 residues. V lost 5 bases, J lost 7 bases, and 14 bases lay in between. CDR1 is SQVTM and CDR2 is ANQGSEA in the germline V gene. The CDR3 DNA sequence: TGCAGCGTTCCGACAGCGCCCGGCGGGGAGCTGTTTTTT. It specifies CSVPTAPGGELFF.

The rearrangement uses TRBV27 and TRBJ2-7; either TRBD1 or TRBD2 may fit D (5 bases each). Germline values: CDR1 MNHEY, CDR2 SMNVEV (reference sequence). The V end lost 6 bases, the J end lost 0 bases, and 9 bases lay between the germline ends. The CDR3 is 13 amino acids. CDR3 in DNA: TGTGCCAGCAGCAAGGGACCCTCCTACGAGCAGTACTTC. Translated: CASSKGPSYEQYF.

The rearrangement joins TRBV20-1 to TRBJ2-2, with TRBD2 identical over 10 bases. V dropped 3 bases and J dropped 4; count of bases not matched to a gene: 8. Germline V gene lookup returns CDR1 DFQATT and CDR2 SNEGSKA (reference sequence). The CDR3 has 16 amino acids. CDR3 sequence reads: CSARTLAGVITGELFF. CDR3 in DNA: TGCAGTGCTAGGACCCTAGCGGGAGTTATCACCGGGGAGCTGTTTTTT.

This clonotype was seen a few times. The V and J genes are TRBV10-3 and TRBJ2-2; weak D call: TRBD2 (6 bases). Trimming removed 7 bases from V and 2 bases from J, with 14 bases in between. This CDR3 contains 15 residues. Germline V gene sequence: CDR1 ENHRY, CDR2 SYGVKD. DNA for the CDR3: TGTGCCATCACCCGGGACTCCGACAACACCGGGGAGCTGTTTTTT. This encodes CAITRDSDNTGELFF.

The sample holds a few counts of this clonotype. CDR3 region: CASSPLPRDSEAFF. The CDR3 DNA reads as TGTGCCAGCTCACCACTACCTAGGGACTCTGAAGCTTTCTTT. The chain joins TRBV18 to TRBJ1-1; weak D call: TRBD1 (5 bases). CDR1 and CDR2 from the germline V gene are KGHSH and LQKENI. The germline V and J ends were trimmed by 1 base and 6 bases, with 12 bases remaining between them. The CDR3 consists of 14 residues.

This clonotype was seen ten or more times. The chain is built from TRBV6-5 and TRBJ1-5; D is unresolved. Germline V gene data show CDR1 as MNHEY and CDR2 as SVGAGI. The CDR3 extends over 14 amino acids. V lost 2 bases and J lost 4, with 9 bases in between. CDR3 sequence (DNA): TGTGCCAGCAGTTACGGAGGGCCAAATCAGCCCCAGCATTTT. This sequence encodes CASSYGGPNQPQHF.

This clonotype was picked up a small number of times. The chain has TRBV19 and TRBJ1-4; TRBD1 is a possible D gene (6 bases). V was trimmed by 2 bases and J by 2 bases, leaving 9 bases between them. The CDR3 extends over 15 amino acids. Germline V CDR1 and CDR2: LNHDA, SQIVND (reference sequence). The DNA for the CDR3 is TGTGCCAGTAGTATACAGGGGAAGACTAATGAAAAACTGTTTTTT. As protein: CASSIQGKTNEKLFF.

This clonotype appeared many times. This chain links TRBV29-1 with TRBJ2-7; no firm D call. The V end was cut by 2 bases, the J end by 0 bases, with 5 bases between. This CDR3 has 12 residues. Germline V gives CDR1 SQVTM, CDR2 ANQGSEA. The CDR3 protein is CSVELNSYEQYF. CDR3 DNA: TGCAGCGTTGAACTGAACTCCTACGAGCAGTACTTC.